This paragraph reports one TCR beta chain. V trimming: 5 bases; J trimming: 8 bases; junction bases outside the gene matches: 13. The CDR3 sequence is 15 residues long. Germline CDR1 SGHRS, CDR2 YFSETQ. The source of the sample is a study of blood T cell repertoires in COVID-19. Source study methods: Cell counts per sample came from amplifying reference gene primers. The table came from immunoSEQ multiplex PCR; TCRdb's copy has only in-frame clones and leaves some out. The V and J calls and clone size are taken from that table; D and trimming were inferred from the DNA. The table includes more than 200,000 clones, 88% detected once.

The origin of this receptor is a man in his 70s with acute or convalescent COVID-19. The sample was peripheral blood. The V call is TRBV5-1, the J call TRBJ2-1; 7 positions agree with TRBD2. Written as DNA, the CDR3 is TGCGCCAGCAGTCGGGAGGCTAGCGCGAGGGATGAGCAGTTCTTC. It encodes CASSREASARDEQFF.